The following is a T cell receptor beta chain sequence with its context. The data belong to a study of breast tumors, draining lymph nodes, adjacent tissues. TCRdb itself ran the multiplex PCR reads through MiXCR, one entry per CDR3 protein. The sample has 150,000 to 200,000 distinct CDR3 sequences; 30% to 35% are singletons. Axillary draining lymph nodes of breast cancer patients supplied the node samples. V lost 5 bases and J lost 7; bases outside the gene matches: 7. From germline, CDR1 is SEHNR and CDR2 FQNEAQ (reference sequence). There are 13 residues in the CDR3. The sample taken for sequencing was axillary lymph node tissue. The origin of this receptor is a female donor with breast cancer. Some clones in this sample may be carry-over from other donors' samples. This sequence joins TRBV7-9 and TRBJ1-1, with 7 bases aligning to TRBD1. The CDR3, as DNA: TGTGCCAGCAGCCTACCGGGACAGAATGAAGCTTTCTTT. This sequence encodes CASSLPGQNEAFF.